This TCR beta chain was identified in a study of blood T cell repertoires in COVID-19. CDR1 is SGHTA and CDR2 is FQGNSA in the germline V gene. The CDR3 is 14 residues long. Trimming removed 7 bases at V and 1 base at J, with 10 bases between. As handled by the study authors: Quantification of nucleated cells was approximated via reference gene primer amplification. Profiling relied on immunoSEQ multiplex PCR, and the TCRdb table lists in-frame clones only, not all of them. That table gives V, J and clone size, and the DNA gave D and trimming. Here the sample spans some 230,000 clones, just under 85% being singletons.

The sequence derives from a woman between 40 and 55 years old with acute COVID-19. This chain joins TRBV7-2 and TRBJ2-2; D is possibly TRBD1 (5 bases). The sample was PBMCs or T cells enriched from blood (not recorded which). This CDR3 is CASTQGQNTGELFF. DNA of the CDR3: TGTGCCAGCACCCAAGGACAGAACACCGGGGAGCTGTTTTTT.